Listed below are T cell receptor beta chains from one sample, sequenced in a study of beta chain features in type 1 diabetes. TCRdb keeps only in-frame clones here, not all; method: immunoSEQ multiplex PCR. This table holds about 620,000 clones, less than 20% found once. Sequencing was done on a sample of naive CD4+ T cells from blood. These receptors all stem from a man younger than 35 in good health. The CDR3 runs from the conserved cysteine through the conserved F or W. Fields, in order: D gene, clone size, J gene, V gene, CDR3 DNA, CDR3 protein. D genes are given only for firm matches. Expanded clones are given a class, and other clones once, few, many or no size at all.

d_gene: -; abundance: -; j_gene: TRBJ1-1; v_gene: TRBV28; CDR3nt: TGTGCCAGCAGGGTATATGGCATGAACACTGAAGCTTTCTTT; CDR3aa: CASRVYGMNTEAFF
d_gene: TRBD1; abundance: few; j_gene: TRBJ2-2; v_gene: TRBV5-1; CDR3nt: TGCGCCAGCAGCTCCGGGACAGGAGGGGCCGGGGAGCTGTTTTTT; CDR3aa: CASSSGTGGAGELFF
d_gene: -; abundance: few; j_gene: TRBJ1-1; v_gene: TRBV4-2; CDR3nt: TGTGCCAGCAGCACCCACAGGGTAGGGGCTTTCTTT; CDR3aa: CASSTHRVGAFF
d_gene: -; abundance: -; j_gene: TRBJ1-2; v_gene: TRBV21-1; CDR3nt: TGTGCCAGCAGCAAAGTGGGGACAGACAACTATGGCTACACCTTC; CDR3aa: CASSKVGTDNYGYTF
d_gene: TRBD1; abundance: few; j_gene: TRBJ2-4; v_gene: TRBV28; CDR3nt: TGTGCCAGCAGAAGGACAGGGTGGGACATTCAGTACTTC; CDR3aa: CASRRTGWDIQYF
d_gene: TRBD1; abundance: -; j_gene: TRBJ2-7; v_gene: TRBV7-2; CDR3nt: TGTGCCAGCAGCTTAGACCTGACAGGGGCCTACGAGCAGTACTTC; CDR3aa: CASSLDLTGAYEQYF
d_gene: -; abundance: -; j_gene: TRBJ2-3; v_gene: TRBV7-2; CDR3nt: TGTGCCAGCAGCTTATCAGGGGGGAGCACAGATACGCAGTATTTT; CDR3aa: CASSLSGGSTDTQYF
d_gene: -; abundance: once; j_gene: TRBJ1-3; v_gene: TRBV9; CDR3nt: TGTGCCAGCAGCGTGCTCTCTGGAAACACCATATATTTT; CDR3aa: CASSVLSGNTIYF
d_gene: TRBD1; abundance: few; j_gene: TRBJ2-7; v_gene: TRBV7-7; CDR3nt: TGTGCTAGCAGCGACCAGGGGGCGCCGTACGAGCAGTACTTC; CDR3aa: CASSDQGAPYEQYF
d_gene: TRBD1; abundance: few; j_gene: TRBJ1-1; v_gene: TRBV10-3; CDR3nt: TGTGCCATCGGGACAGTCATGAACACTGAAGCTTTCTTT; CDR3aa: CAIGTVMNTEAFF
d_gene: -; abundance: -; j_gene: TRBJ1-6; v_gene: TRBV4-3; CDR3nt: TGCGCCAGCAGCCAAGGGGGCAGTAATTCACCCCTCCACTTT; CDR3aa: CASSQGGSNSPLHF
d_gene: -; abundance: few; j_gene: TRBJ2-2; v_gene: TRBV7-6; CDR3nt: TGTGCCAGCAGCTTAAGAGCGGCGGGGAGATCGAACACCGGGGAGCTGTTTTTT; CDR3aa: CASSLRAAGRSNTGELFF
d_gene: -; abundance: few; j_gene: TRBJ1-4; v_gene: TRBV7-6; CDR3nt: TGTGCCAGCAGCGAAGCCGGGACGGTTGAAAAACTGTTTTTT; CDR3aa: CASSEAGTVEKLFF
d_gene: -; abundance: -; j_gene: TRBJ1-5; v_gene: TRBV5-1; CDR3nt: TGCGCCAGCAGCTTGGGAGGTGGAGACCTTGGGCCCCAGCATTTT; CDR3aa: CASSLGGGDLGPQHF
d_gene: TRBD1; abundance: few; j_gene: TRBJ1-2; v_gene: TRBV29-1; CDR3nt: TGCAGCGTTACCCAACAGGGGGGAATTCCCAACTATGGCTACACCTTC; CDR3aa: CSVTQQGGIPNYGYTF
d_gene: -; abundance: -; j_gene: TRBJ2-5; v_gene: TRBV2; CDR3nt: TGTGCCAGCAGTCTTGTGGCGCAAGAGACCCAGTACTTC; CDR3aa: CASSLVAQETQYF
d_gene: -; abundance: -; j_gene: TRBJ2-1; v_gene: TRBV7-7; CDR3nt: TGTGCCAGCAGTCTAAGCGTCGGCGGGGAGCAGTTCTTC; CDR3aa: CASSLSVGGEQFF
d_gene: TRBD2; abundance: few; j_gene: TRBJ2-2; v_gene: TRBV5-1; CDR3nt: TGCGCCAGCAGCTTGGCTTCTAGCGGGTACACCGGGGAGCTGTTTTTT; CDR3aa: CASSLASSGYTGELFF
d_gene: -; abundance: few; j_gene: TRBJ1-5; v_gene: TRBV28; CDR3nt: TGTGCCAGCAGTCGGGGGGGTAATCAGCCCCAGCATTTT; CDR3aa: CASSRGGNQPQHF
d_gene: -; abundance: -; j_gene: TRBJ1-1; v_gene: TRBV11-2; CDR3nt: TGTGCCAGCAGCTTGAATCGGAACACTGAAGCTTTCTTT; CDR3aa: CASSLNRNTEAFF
d_gene: -; abundance: -; j_gene: TRBJ1-6; v_gene: TRBV30; CDR3nt: TGTGCCTGGAGTATACGGAACTCCTATAATTCACCCCTCCACTTT; CDR3aa: CAWSIRNSYNSPLHF
d_gene: -; abundance: -; j_gene: TRBJ2-7; v_gene: TRBV28; CDR3nt: TGTGCCAGCAGTCCACCTAGACAGGCGACCTACGAGCAGTACTTC; CDR3aa: CASSPPRQATYEQYF
d_gene: -; abundance: -; j_gene: TRBJ1-1; v_gene: TRBV29-1; CDR3nt: TGCAGCGTCGACGCGAAGAGGGTGAACACTGAAGCTTTCTTT; CDR3aa: CSVDAKRVNTEAFF
d_gene: TRBD1; abundance: -; j_gene: TRBJ2-7; v_gene: TRBV5-1; CDR3nt: TGCGCCAGCAGCTCAGGGGACAGCAACAAGCAGTACTTC; CDR3aa: CASSSGDSNKQYF
d_gene: -; abundance: -; j_gene: TRBJ2-7; v_gene: TRBV7-9; CDR3nt: TGTGCCAGTCAGGGTTCTCCCTACGAGCAGTACTTC; CDR3aa: CASQGSPYEQYF
d_gene: TRBD2; abundance: -; j_gene: TRBJ2-7; v_gene: TRBV7-9; CDR3nt: TGTGCCAGCAGCAAGCGGACTAGCGGGAACTACGAGCAGTACTTC; CDR3aa: CASSKRTSGNYEQYF
d_gene: -; abundance: -; j_gene: TRBJ1-2; v_gene: TRBV14; CDR3nt: TGTGCCAGCAGTACAAGGGACCTCTATGGCTACACCTTC; CDR3aa: CASSTRDLYGYTF
d_gene: -; abundance: -; j_gene: TRBJ1-5; v_gene: TRBV18; CDR3nt: TGTGCCAGCTCACCAACCTTGGCCGAGGGCAATCAGCCCCAGCATTTT; CDR3aa: CASSPTLAEGNQPQHF
d_gene: -; abundance: -; j_gene: TRBJ2-3; v_gene: TRBV15; CDR3nt: TGTGCCACCAGCAGAGGACAGGGAGGAGATACGCAGTATTTT; CDR3aa: CATSRGQGGDTQYF
d_gene: -; abundance: few; j_gene: TRBJ2-7; v_gene: TRBV7-2; CDR3nt: TGTGCCAGCAGCTTAGTGCCACAGGTCGACGAGCAGTACTTC; CDR3aa: CASSLVPQVDEQYF
d_gene: TRBD2; abundance: few; j_gene: TRBJ2-2; v_gene: TRBV9; CDR3nt: TGTGCCAGCAGGGCTAGCGGGACCGGGGAGCTGTTTTTT; CDR3aa: CASRASGTGELFF
d_gene: TRBD1; abundance: -; j_gene: TRBJ2-6; v_gene: TRBV18; CDR3nt: TGTGCCAGCTCAGGGACAGGGAGTGGGGCCAACGTCCTGACTTTC; CDR3aa: CASSGTGSGANVLTF
d_gene: -; abundance: -; j_gene: TRBJ1-2; v_gene: TRBV19; CDR3nt: TGTGCCAGTAGTATAGATGTCTCTAACTATGGCTACACCTTC; CDR3aa: CASSIDVSNYGYTF
d_gene: -; abundance: -; j_gene: TRBJ1-1; v_gene: TRBV6-5; CDR3nt: TGTGCCAGCAGTTACAGGGGGGTGACTGAAGCTTTCTTT; CDR3aa: CASSYRGVTEAFF
d_gene: TRBD2; abundance: few; j_gene: TRBJ2-3; v_gene: TRBV5-4; CDR3nt: TGTGCCAGCAGCACTAGCGGGGGCCCTACCACAGATACGCAGTATTTT; CDR3aa: CASSTSGGPTTDTQYF
d_gene: TRBD1; abundance: -; j_gene: TRBJ1-1; v_gene: TRBV5-1; CDR3nt: TGCGCCAGCAGCCCCCAGACGGGACAGGGGGCTAGAACTGAAGCTTTCTTT; CDR3aa: CASSPQTGQGARTEAFF
d_gene: TRBD1; abundance: -; j_gene: TRBJ2-1; v_gene: TRBV6-5; CDR3nt: TGTGCCAGCAGTTACAGGGCGGGGACAGGATACAATGAGCAGTTCTTC; CDR3aa: CASSYRAGTGYNEQFF
d_gene: TRBD1; abundance: few; j_gene: TRBJ2-1; v_gene: TRBV5-4; CDR3nt: TGTGCCAGCAGCTTAGACAGGGGTAATTACAATGAGCAGTTCTTC; CDR3aa: CASSLDRGNYNEQFF
d_gene: TRBD2; abundance: few; j_gene: TRBJ2-1; v_gene: TRBV7-2; CDR3nt: TGTGCCAGCAGAGCTAGCGGGAGGGCCCTTGAGCAGTTCTTC; CDR3aa: CASRASGRALEQFF
d_gene: TRBD2; abundance: -; j_gene: TRBJ2-4; v_gene: TRBV7-2; CDR3nt: TGTGCCAGCCTTGGGGGGGAAAAGCAAAACATTCAGTACTTC; CDR3aa: CASLGGEKQNIQYF
d_gene: TRBD2; abundance: -; j_gene: TRBJ2-5; v_gene: TRBV28; CDR3nt: TGTGCCAGCAGCCGCAGCGGGAGTACAGAGACCCAGTACTTC; CDR3aa: CASSRSGSTETQYF
d_gene: -; abundance: -; j_gene: TRBJ2-3; v_gene: TRBV5-4; CDR3nt: TGTGCCAGCAGCCTTGACAGGAGGCGAGCAGATACGCAGTATTTT; CDR3aa: CASSLDRRRADTQYF
d_gene: TRBD1; abundance: few; j_gene: TRBJ1-4; v_gene: TRBV7-9; CDR3nt: TGTGCCAGCAGCCCCGACAGGGGCAATGAAAAACTGTTTTTT; CDR3aa: CASSPDRGNEKLFF
d_gene: -; abundance: few; j_gene: TRBJ2-1; v_gene: TRBV7-9; CDR3nt: TGTGCCAGCAGCCAAGGTGGCATAACCTACAATGAGCAGTTCTTC; CDR3aa: CASSQGGITYNEQFF
d_gene: -; abundance: few; j_gene: TRBJ1-5; v_gene: TRBV7-9; CDR3nt: TGTGCCAGCAGCTCGTACGAGTCAGGGTTGCGTCAGCCCCAGCATTTT; CDR3aa: CASSSYESGLRQPQHF
d_gene: -; abundance: -; j_gene: TRBJ1-1; v_gene: TRBV4-3; CDR3nt: TGCGCCAGCAGCCAAGATACGAGGCCGCGGGGTACTGAAGCTTTCTTT; CDR3aa: CASSQDTRPRGTEAFF
d_gene: -; abundance: -; j_gene: TRBJ1-1; v_gene: TRBV5-1; CDR3nt: TGCGCCAGCAGCGGGGCCTCTTGGGCCTCGGGCACTGAAGCTTTCTTT; CDR3aa: CASSGASWASGTEAFF
d_gene: TRBD1; abundance: few; j_gene: TRBJ1-1; v_gene: TRBV6-6; CDR3nt: TGTGCCAGCAGTTACTCCGGACAGGGGAACACTGAAGCTTTCTTT; CDR3aa: CASSYSGQGNTEAFF
d_gene: -; abundance: -; j_gene: TRBJ2-3; v_gene: TRBV7-9; CDR3nt: TGTGCCAGCAGCTTAGAAATTTGGGGCAGGATTGCGCAGTATTTT; CDR3aa: CASSLEIWGRIAQYF